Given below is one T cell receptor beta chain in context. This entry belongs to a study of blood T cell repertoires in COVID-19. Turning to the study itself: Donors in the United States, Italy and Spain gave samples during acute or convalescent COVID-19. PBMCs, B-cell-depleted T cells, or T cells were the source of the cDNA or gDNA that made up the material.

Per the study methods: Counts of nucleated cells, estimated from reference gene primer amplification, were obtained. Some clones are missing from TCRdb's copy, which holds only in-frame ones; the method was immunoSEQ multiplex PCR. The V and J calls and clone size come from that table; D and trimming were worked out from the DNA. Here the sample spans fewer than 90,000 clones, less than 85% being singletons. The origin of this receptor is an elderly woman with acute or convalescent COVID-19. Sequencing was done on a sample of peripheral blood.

The CDR3 bases are TGTGCCAGCAGCGATCCCGGGACAACAGCCTACGAGCAGTACTTC. This gives the protein CASSDPGTTAYEQYF. The V call is TRBV14, the J call TRBJ2-7; tentative D call: TRBD1 (6 bases). With 5 bases removed from V and 2 bases from J, the gap between germline ends came to 16 bases. The CDR3 has 15 amino acids. Per germline, CDR1 SGHDN and CDR2 FVKESK.